Below, 21 T cell receptor beta chains from the same sample are listed, as sequenced in a study of blood T cell repertoires in COVID-19. TCRdb's table, derived via immunoSEQ multiplex PCR, lists solely in-frame clones and lacks some. The sample records about 60,000 clones, 70% to 85% being singletons. What was sequenced was peripheral blood. The receptors stem from a human donor in a cohort sampled during active COVID-19.

The rearrangement links TRBV6-6 to TRBJ2-7, with TRBD2 matching over 10 bases. This CDR3 comprises 16 residues. With 2 bases clipped from V and 5 bases from J, the junction kept 9 bases outside the gene matches. The germline V gene encodes CDR1 MNHNY and CDR2 SVGAGI (reference sequence). The CDR3 region has the DNA TGTGCCAGCAGTTACCTTGAAGCTAGCGGGAGAGACGAGCAGTACTTC. Its translation is CASSYLEASGRDEQYF.

The chain employs TRBV9 and TRBJ2-3; 9 positions match TRBD2. Germline V gene sequence: CDR1 SGDLS, CDR2 YYNGEE. V shed 2 bases, J shed 2 bases, and the junction held 3 bases outside the gene matches. This CDR3 contains 15 residues. CDR3 sequence: CASSVRLADTDTQYF. The CDR3 DNA follows: TGTGCCAGCAGCGTTAGACTAGCGGACACAGATACGCAGTATTTT. Complete variable domain (other parts from reference TRBV9 and TRBJ2-3): DSGVTQTPKHLITATGQRVTLRCSPRSGDLSVYWYQQSLDQGLQFLIQYYNGEERAKGNILERFSAQQFPDLHSELNLSSLELGDSALYFCASSVRLADTDTQYFGPGTRLTVL.

The chain couples TRBV6-5 to TRBJ1-1; the D gene is possibly TRBD1 (5 bases). The CDR3 has 15 residues. Trimming cost V 2 bases and J 0 bases, with 10 bases left between them. Germline loops: CDR1 MNHEY, CDR2 SVGAGI. Here the CDR3 reads CASSYDRGMNTEAFF. DNA of the CDR3: TGTGCCAGCAGTTACGATCGGGGGATGAACACTGAAGCTTTCTTT.

In this sample, this clone turned up a few times. The V and J genes are TRBV11-2 and TRBJ2-7, with unresolved D. The CDR3 length is 13 residues. V was pared by 0 bases and J by 1 base, with 4 bases between. The V gene's germline CDR1 is SGHAT and CDR2 FQNNGV. The CDR3 reads CASSLETSYEQYF. The CDR3 coding sequence is TGTGCCAGCAGCTTAGAAACTTCCTACGAGCAGTACTTC.

This chain joins TRBV7-9 and TRBJ2-1, with TRBD2 as a possible D gene (5 bases). Between the trimmed V and J ends, which lost 1 base and 6 bases, there was a span of 10 bases. CDR3 length equals 14 residues. The germline V gene has CDR1 SEHNR and CDR2 FQNEAQ (reference sequence). CDR3 in amino acids: CASSLGTDGNEQFF. The CDR3 DNA reads as TGTGCCAGCAGCTTAGGGACTGACGGCAATGAGCAGTTCTTC.

The CDR3: CASSLRQGLNYGYTF. The CDR3 region has the DNA TGTGCCAGCAGTCTCAGACAGGGGTTAAACTATGGCTACACCTTC. The chain joins TRBV28 to TRBJ1-2; 8 bases are a match to TRBD1. The CDR3 totals 15 residues. The V gene end was trimmed by 5 bases and the J gene end by 2 bases; junction bases not matched to a gene: 7. Germline values: CDR1 MDHEN, CDR2 SYDVKM.

The chain carries TRBV9 and TRBJ1-2, with TRBD1 identical over 9 bases. The germline CDR1 and CDR2 sequences are SGDLS and YYNGEE. V trimming: 4 bases; J trimming: 6 bases; junction bases outside the gene matches: 7. The length of the CDR3 is 14 residues. CDR3 loop: CASSKRTGDHGYTF. The DNA for the CDR3 is TGTGCCAGCAGCAAACGGACAGGGGATCATGGCTACACCTTC.

The chain has TRBV29-1 and TRBJ1-1; D gene uncertain. The V and J ends lost 7 bases and 2 bases respectively, with 17 bases between them. Germline values: CDR1 SQVTM, CDR2 ANQGSEA. CDR3 length: 14 residues. In DNA, the CDR3 is TGCAGCGCCTCCAGGCCAGTAGACAACACTGAAGCTTTCTTT. This sequence encodes CSASRPVDNTEAFF.

V and J are TRBV2 and TRBJ2-5, with TRBD2 matching over 10 bases. Germline loops: CDR1 SNHLY, CDR2 FYNNEI. Losses at the gene ends were 6 bases for V and 4 bases for J; bases not matched to a gene: 8. The CDR3 extends over 15 amino acids. The CDR3 here is CASRRERLAGETQYF. The CDR3 DNA is TGTGCCAGCAGACGTGAGAGACTAGCGGGAGAGACCCAGTACTTC. The complete variable domain, with remaining parts taken from reference TRBV2 and TRBJ2-5, reads EPEVTQTPSHQVTQMGQEVILRCVPISNHLYFYWYRQILGQKVEFLVSFYNNEISEKSEIFDDQFSVERPDGSNFTLKIRSTKLEDSAMYFCASRRERLAGETQYFGPGTRLLVL.

The CDR3 DNA reads as TGTGCCTGGAGTCCTGGGGGGGGATGGAACACTGAAGCTTTCTTT. It specifies CAWSPGGGWNTEAFF. J is TRBJ1-1 and V is TRBV30; a weak D match, TRBD1 (5 bases). V gave up 2 bases and J gave up 1 base, with 14 bases separating them. Germline V CDR1 and CDR2: GTSNPN, SVGIG (reference sequence). The CDR3 consists of 15 residues.

The J gene is TRBJ1-1, the V gene TRBV6-4; D is ambiguous. The CDR3 runs to 13 residues. Germline V gene sequence: CDR1 MRHNA, CDR2 SNTAGT. V dropped 4 bases and J dropped 4 bases, with 10 bases sitting between them. CDR3 amino acids: CASSVAVFTEAFF. CDR3 bases: TGTGCCAGCAGTGTGGCGGTTTTCACTGAAGCTTTCTTT.

The rearrangement uses TRBV29-1 and TRBJ1-4, with 7 bases matching TRBD1. J was trimmed by 6 bases and V by 1 base; bases with no gene match: 5. This CDR3 spans 14 amino acids. Germline V gene lookup returns CDR1 SQVTM and CDR2 ANQGSEA. The CDR3 region is CSVEVVGTDEKLFF. CDR3 DNA sequence: TGCAGCGTTGAAGTGGTTGGGACAGATGAAAAACTGTTTTTT.

J is TRBJ2-7 and V is TRBV9; 7 nucleotides line up with TRBD2. Germline CDR1 reads SGDLS; CDR2 reads YYNGEE. The length of the CDR3 is 15 residues. After removal of 0 bases from V and 2 bases from J, the junction contained 5 bases not matched to a gene. CDR3 residues: CASSVAPLAAYEQYF. The CDR3 region has the DNA TGTGCCAGCAGCGTAGCTCCCCTAGCGGCCTACGAGCAGTACTTC.

This clone was seen a single time. The gene calls are TRBV5-1 and TRBJ2-7, with a tentative D call TRBD2 (5 bases). Trimming took 8 bases from V and 0 from J, leaving 21 bases between them. CDR3 length: 16 residues. Germline V lookup: CDR1 SGHRS, CDR2 YFSETQ. The DNA of the CDR3 is TGCGCCAGTAACGCTGCGGGCCCTCCTAGCTCCTACGAGCAGTACTTC. Amino acids: CASNAAGPPSSYEQYF.

This chain uses TRBV19 with TRBJ2-4; D unclear. CDR3 length: 13 amino acids. Looked up from germline, CDR1 is LNHDA and CDR2 is SQIVND (reference sequence). The ends were cut back, 2 bases at V and 2 bases at J, with 4 bases in the middle. The CDR3 coding sequence is TGTGCCAGTAGTATACTACCCAAAAACATTCAGTACTTC. Amino acid sequence: CASSILPKNIQYF.

The rearrangement links TRBV7-2 to TRBJ1-2; 7 bases map to TRBD1. Germline V gene data show CDR1 as SGHTA and CDR2 as FQGNSA. J was trimmed by 8 bases and V by 5 bases; bases with no gene match: 14. This CDR3 contains 15 residues. CDR3 loop: CASSKETGSRQGYTF. CDR3 DNA: TGTGCCAGCAGCAAGGAGACAGGGAGTCGGCAAGGCTACACCTTC.

This clone was counted ten times or more. The chain carries TRBV3-1 (or the pseudogene TRBV3-2) and TRBJ2-2; tentatively, D is TRBD2 (5 bases). Trimming took 6 bases from V and 7 from J, leaving 12 bases between them. CDR1 LGHDT and CDR2 YNNKEL come from the germline V gene (reference sequence). The CDR3 totals 13 residues. The CDR3 DNA reads TGTGCCAGCAGACTAGGACGGGGCGGGGAGCTGTTTTTT. It yields the protein CASRLGRGGELFF.

This chain links TRBV7-2 with TRBJ2-1; perhaps TRBD2 as D (5 bases). Germline CDR1 and CDR2: SGHTA and FQGNSA. Trimming shortened V by 5 bases and J by 15 bases, and 17 bases separated the two germline ends. The CDR3 length is 12 residues. CDR3 sequence: CASSRSMQRWFF. Written as DNA, the CDR3 is TGTGCCAGCAGCAGATCTATGCAGCGGTGGTTCTTC.

This chain uses TRBV27 with TRBJ2-7; TRBD2 matches at 10 bases. The germline CDR1 and CDR2 sequences are MNHEY and SMNVEV (reference sequence). This CDR3 has 17 residues. J lost 6 bases, V lost 6 bases, and 17 bases had no gene match. This CDR3 is CASSPKGLALRGSEQYF. CDR3 DNA: TGTGCCAGCAGCCCTAAGGGACTAGCGTTACGGGGAAGCGAGCAGTACTTC.

The J gene is TRBJ2-6, the V gene TRBV27; 9 nucleotides match TRBD1. The germline V gene encodes CDR1 MNHEY and CDR2 SMNVEV (reference sequence). The CDR3 spans 17 residues. Trimming at V came to 6 bases and at J to 2 bases, leaving 8 bases not matched to a gene. The CDR3 DNA follows: TGTGCCAGCAGAGCCGGGACAGGGACTACTGGGGCCAACGTCCTGACTTTC. Amino acids: CASRAGTGTTGANVLTF.

The V and J genes are TRBV4-2 and TRBJ2-5, with D maybe TRBD2 (5 bases). The CDR3 extends over 14 amino acids. The germline CDR1 and CDR2 sequences are LGHNA and YNFKEQ. Trimming stripped 4 bases from V and 5 bases from J, with 14 bases between. The CDR3 is CASSPRPRGETQYF. For the CDR3, the DNA is TGTGCCAGCAGCCCCAGACCCCGCGGGGAGACCCAGTACTTC.